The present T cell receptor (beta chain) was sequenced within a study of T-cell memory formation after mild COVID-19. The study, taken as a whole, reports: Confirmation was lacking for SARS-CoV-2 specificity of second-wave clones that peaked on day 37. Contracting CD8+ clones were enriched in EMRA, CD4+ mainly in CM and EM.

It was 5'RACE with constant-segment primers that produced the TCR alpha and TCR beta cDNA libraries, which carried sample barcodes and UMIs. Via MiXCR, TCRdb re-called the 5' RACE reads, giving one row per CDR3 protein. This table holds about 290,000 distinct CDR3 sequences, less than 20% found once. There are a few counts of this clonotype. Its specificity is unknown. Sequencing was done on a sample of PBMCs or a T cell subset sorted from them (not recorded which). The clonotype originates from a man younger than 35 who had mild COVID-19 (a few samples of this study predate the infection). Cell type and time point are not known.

CDR3 nucleotides: TGTGCCAGCAGTTTGGCGGGGGTAAGGCAGCCCCAGCATTTT. Protein sequence: CASSLAGVRQPQHF. The rearrangement joins TRBV12-3 or TRBV12-4 to TRBJ1-5; D is possibly TRBD1 (5 bases). V was clipped by 3 bases and J by 7 bases, with 13 bases between them. The length of the CDR3 is 14 residues.